Listed below are T cell receptor beta chains from one sample, sequenced in a study of intratumoral heterogeneity in liver cancer. TCRdb's table, derived via immunoSEQ multiplex PCR, lists solely in-frame clones and lacks some. The table includes some 7,000 clones, 50% to 60% detected once. This specimen consisted of tumor tissue, obtained before any cancer treatment. The receptors derive from a man aged 65 to 85 with hepatocellular carcinoma. Each CDR3 is given with its conserved first and last residue. A D gene is named only where the DNA matches it firmly. For some rows the clone size is stated as once, few or many, or as a class when expanded; others skip it.

V gene: TRBV5-1; J gene: TRBJ2-5; D gene: TRBD1; clone size: -; CDR3 protein: CASSLGQGQETQYF; CDR3 DNA: TGCGCCAGCAGCCTGGGACAGGGGCAAGAGACCCAGTACTTC
V gene: TRBV12-3/TRBV12-4; J gene: TRBJ1-3; D gene: -; clone size: few; CDR3 protein: CASSLVSGNTIYF; CDR3 DNA: TGTGCCAGCAGTTTGGTATCTGGAAACACCATATATTTT
V gene: TRBV24-1; J gene: TRBJ2-1; D gene: TRBD2; clone size: -; CDR3 protein: CATGASGGGDEQFF; CDR3 DNA: TGTGCCACCGGGGCTAGCGGGGGGGGCGATGAGCAGTTCTTC
V gene: TRBV6-6; J gene: TRBJ2-2; D gene: -; clone size: medium-sized; CDR3 protein: CASSYFGLNTGELFF; CDR3 DNA: TGTGCCAGCAGTTACTTCGGTCTGAACACCGGGGAGCTGTTTTTT
V gene: TRBV5-6; J gene: TRBJ1-6; D gene: -; clone size: few; CDR3 protein: CASSLPGSYNSPLHF; CDR3 DNA: TGTGCCAGCAGCTTGCCTGGCTCCTATAATTCACCCCTCCACTTT
V gene: TRBV4-3; J gene: TRBJ1-3; D gene: -; clone size: -; CDR3 protein: CASSQDKAGATAGNTIYF; CDR3 DNA: TGCGCCAGCAGCCAAGATAAGGCAGGGGCAACTGCTGGAAACACCATATATTTT
V gene: TRBV5-1; J gene: TRBJ1-6; D gene: -; clone size: few; CDR3 protein: CASSLEGRKYNSPLHF; CDR3 DNA: TGCGCCAGCAGCTTGGAGGGCAGGAAGTATAATTCACCCCTCCACTTT
V gene: TRBV9; J gene: TRBJ2-6; D gene: -; clone size: -; CDR3 protein: CASSVAGANVLTF; CDR3 DNA: TGTGCCAGCAGCGTAGCTGGGGCCAACGTCCTGACTTTC
V gene: TRBV9; J gene: TRBJ2-5; D gene: TRBD2; clone size: once; CDR3 protein: CASSSPLSGGSSYQETQYF; CDR3 DNA: TGTGCCAGCAGTTCTCCGTTGAGCGGGGGGTCCTCGTACCAAGAGACCCAGTACTTC
V gene: TRBV28; J gene: TRBJ1-5; D gene: TRBD1; clone size: -; CDR3 protein: CASSLRDRGRNQPQHF; CDR3 DNA: TGTGCCAGCAGTTTACGGGACAGGGGCCGCAATCAGCCCCAGCATTTT